This T cell receptor beta chain derives from a study of control samples from healthy donors and cancer patients. The germline V gene encodes CDR1 MDHEN and CDR2 SYDVKM. The CDR3 length is 16 residues. Losses at the gene ends were 6 bases for V and 7 bases for J; bases not matched to a gene: 10. Sequencing was performed with immunoSEQ multiplex PCR; in TCRdb, only in-frame clones are kept and a portion is missing. The sample yields about 140,000 clones, approximately 94% seen once. The gene calls are TRBV28 and TRBJ2-2; 11 nucleotides align to TRBD2. The specimen sequenced was blood. The source is a man aged 40-55 years in good health. CDR3 loop: CASSETSGIAIGELFF. CDR3 coding DNA: TGTGCCAGCAGCGAGACTAGCGGGATTGCTATCGGGGAGCTGTTTTTT.